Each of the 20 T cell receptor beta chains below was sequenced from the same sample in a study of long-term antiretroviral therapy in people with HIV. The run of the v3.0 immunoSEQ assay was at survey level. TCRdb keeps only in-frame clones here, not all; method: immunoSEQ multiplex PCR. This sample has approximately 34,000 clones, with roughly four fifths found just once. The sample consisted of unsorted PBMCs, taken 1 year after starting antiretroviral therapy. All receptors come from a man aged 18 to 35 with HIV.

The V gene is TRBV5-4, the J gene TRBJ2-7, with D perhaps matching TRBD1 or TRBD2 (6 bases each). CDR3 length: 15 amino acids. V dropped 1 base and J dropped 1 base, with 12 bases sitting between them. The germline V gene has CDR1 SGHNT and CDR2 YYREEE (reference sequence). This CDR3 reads CASSLRGAGSYEQYF. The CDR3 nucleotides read TGTGCCAGCAGCTTGAGGGGGGCGGGATCCTACGAGCAGTACTTC.

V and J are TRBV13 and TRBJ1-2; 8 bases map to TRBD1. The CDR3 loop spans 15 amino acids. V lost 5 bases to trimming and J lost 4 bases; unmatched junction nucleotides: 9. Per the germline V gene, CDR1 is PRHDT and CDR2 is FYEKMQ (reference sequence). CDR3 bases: TGTGCCAGCAGCCCCCGGACAGGGAGCGCCTATGGCTACACCTTC. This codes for CASSPRTGSAYGYTF. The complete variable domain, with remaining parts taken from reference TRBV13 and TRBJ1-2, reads AAGVIQSPRHLIKEKRETATLKCYPIPRHDTVYWYQQGPGQDPQFLISFYEKMQSDKGSIPDRFSAQQFSDYHSELNMSSLELGDSALYFCASSPRTGSAYGYTFGSGTRLTVV.

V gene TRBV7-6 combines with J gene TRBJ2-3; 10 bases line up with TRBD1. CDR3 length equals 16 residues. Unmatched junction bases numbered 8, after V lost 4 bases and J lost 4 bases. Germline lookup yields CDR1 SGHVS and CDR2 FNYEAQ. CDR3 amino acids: CASSSAGTGVADTQYF. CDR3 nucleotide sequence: TGTGCCAGCAGCTCCGCCGGGACAGGGGTCGCAGATACGCAGTATTTT.

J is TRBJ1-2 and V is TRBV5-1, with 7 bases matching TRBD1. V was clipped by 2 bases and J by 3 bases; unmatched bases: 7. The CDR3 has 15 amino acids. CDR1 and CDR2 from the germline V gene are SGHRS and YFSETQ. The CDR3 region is CASSLGRQGDYGYTF. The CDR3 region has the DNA TGCGCCAGCAGCTTAGGGAGACAGGGAGACTATGGCTACACCTTC.

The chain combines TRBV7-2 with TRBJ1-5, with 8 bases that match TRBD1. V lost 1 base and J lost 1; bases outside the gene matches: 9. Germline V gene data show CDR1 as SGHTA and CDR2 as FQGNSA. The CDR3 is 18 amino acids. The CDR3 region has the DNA TGTGCCAGCAGCTTAGTGTGGGCAGGGGGCGCAAGCAATCAGCCCCAGCATTTT. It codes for CASSLVWAGGASNQPQHF. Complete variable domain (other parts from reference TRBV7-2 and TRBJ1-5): GAGVSQSPSNKVTEKGKDVELRCDPISGHTALYWYRQSLGQGLEFLIYFQGNSAPDKSGLPSDRFSAERTGGSVSTLTIQRTQQEDSAVYLCASSLVWAGGASNQPQHFGDGTRLSIL.

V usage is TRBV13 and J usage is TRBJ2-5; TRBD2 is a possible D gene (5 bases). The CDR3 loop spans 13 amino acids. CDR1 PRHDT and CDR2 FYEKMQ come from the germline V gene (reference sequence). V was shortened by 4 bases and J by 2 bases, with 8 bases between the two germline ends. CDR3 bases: TGTGCCAGCAGCTCTCGAGGGCAAGAGACCCAGTACTTC. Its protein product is CASSSRGQETQYF.

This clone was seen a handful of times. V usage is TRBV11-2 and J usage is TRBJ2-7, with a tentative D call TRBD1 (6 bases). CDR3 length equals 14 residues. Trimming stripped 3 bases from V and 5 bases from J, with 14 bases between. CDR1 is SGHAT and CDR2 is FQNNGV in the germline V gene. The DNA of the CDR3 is TGTGCCAGCAGCTTCCCCTACAGGGAAAACGAGCAGTACTTC. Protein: CASSFPYRENEQYF.

The CDR3 bases are TGCGCCAGCAGGAGGGAGGCAGGGGGCTACAATGAGCAGTTCTTC. This gives the protein CASRREAGGYNEQFF. The V gene is TRBV5-1, the J gene TRBJ2-1, with D maybe TRBD1 (7 bases). Deletions cut 5 bases from V and 3 bases from J, with 15 bases between. CDR1 is SGHRS and CDR2 is YFSETQ in the germline V gene. The CDR3 has 15 residues.

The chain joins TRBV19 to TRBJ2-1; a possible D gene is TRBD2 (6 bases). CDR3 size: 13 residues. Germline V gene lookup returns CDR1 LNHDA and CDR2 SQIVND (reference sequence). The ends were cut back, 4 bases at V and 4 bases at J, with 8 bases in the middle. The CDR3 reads CASSSGKYNEQFF. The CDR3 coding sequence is TGTGCCAGTAGTAGCGGGAAATACAATGAGCAGTTCTTC.

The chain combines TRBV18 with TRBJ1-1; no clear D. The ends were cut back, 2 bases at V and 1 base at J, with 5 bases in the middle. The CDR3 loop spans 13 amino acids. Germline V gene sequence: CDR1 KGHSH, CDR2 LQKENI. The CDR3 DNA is TGTGCCAGCTCACCAGACGGGAACACTGAAGCTTTCTTT. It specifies CASSPDGNTEAFF.

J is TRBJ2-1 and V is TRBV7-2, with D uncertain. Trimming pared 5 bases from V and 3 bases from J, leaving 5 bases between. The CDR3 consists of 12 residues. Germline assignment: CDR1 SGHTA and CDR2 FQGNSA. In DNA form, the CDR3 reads TGTGCCAGCAGCCCTATCTACAATGAGCAGTTCTTC. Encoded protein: CASSPIYNEQFF.

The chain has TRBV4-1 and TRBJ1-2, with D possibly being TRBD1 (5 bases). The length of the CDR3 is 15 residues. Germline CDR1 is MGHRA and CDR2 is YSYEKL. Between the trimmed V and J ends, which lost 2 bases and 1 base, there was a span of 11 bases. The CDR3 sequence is CASSQNGADNYGYTF. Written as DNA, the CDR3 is TGCGCCAGCAGCCAAAATGGGGCAGATAACTATGGCTACACCTTC.

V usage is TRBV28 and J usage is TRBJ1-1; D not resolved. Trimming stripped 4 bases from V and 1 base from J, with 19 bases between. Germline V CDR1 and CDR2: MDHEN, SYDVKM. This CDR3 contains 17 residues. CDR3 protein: CASSSPSDSRPNTEAFF. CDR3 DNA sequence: TGTGCCAGCAGTTCCCCCAGTGACTCTCGGCCGAACACTGAAGCTTTCTTT.

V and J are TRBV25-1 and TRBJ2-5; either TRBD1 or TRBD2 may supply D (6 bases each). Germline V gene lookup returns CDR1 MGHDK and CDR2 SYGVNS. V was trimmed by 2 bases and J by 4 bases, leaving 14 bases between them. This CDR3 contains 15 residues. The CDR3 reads CASSERSGAAETQYF. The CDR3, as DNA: TGTGCCAGCAGTGAAAGGTCGGGGGCCGCAGAGACCCAGTACTTC.

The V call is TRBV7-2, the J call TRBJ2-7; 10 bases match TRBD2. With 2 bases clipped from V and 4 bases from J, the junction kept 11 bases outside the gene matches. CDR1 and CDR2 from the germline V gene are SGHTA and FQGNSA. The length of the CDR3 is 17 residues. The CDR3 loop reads CASSLRALAGVRYEQYF. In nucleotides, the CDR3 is TGTGCCAGCAGCTTAAGGGCTCTAGCGGGAGTTAGGTACGAGCAGTACTTC.

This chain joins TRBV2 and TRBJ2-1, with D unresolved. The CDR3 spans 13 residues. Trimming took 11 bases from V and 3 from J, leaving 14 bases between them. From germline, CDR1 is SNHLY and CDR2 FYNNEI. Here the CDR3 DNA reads TGTGCCGGGCTAGGCTCAGGCTACAATGAGCAGTTCTTC. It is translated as CAGLGSGYNEQFF.

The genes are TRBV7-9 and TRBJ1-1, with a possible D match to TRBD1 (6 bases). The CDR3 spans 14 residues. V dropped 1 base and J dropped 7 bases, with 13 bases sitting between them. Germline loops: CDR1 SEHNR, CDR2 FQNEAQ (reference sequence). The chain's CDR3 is CASSLVGRGLEAFF. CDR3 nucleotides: TGTGCCAGCAGCTTAGTAGGCAGGGGCCTTGAAGCTTTCTTT.

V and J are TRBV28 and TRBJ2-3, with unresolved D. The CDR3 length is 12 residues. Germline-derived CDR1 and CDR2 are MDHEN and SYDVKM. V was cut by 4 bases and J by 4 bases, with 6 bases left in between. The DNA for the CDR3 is TGTGCCAGCAGTTGGGGTGCAGATACGCAGTATTTT. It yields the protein CASSWGADTQYF.

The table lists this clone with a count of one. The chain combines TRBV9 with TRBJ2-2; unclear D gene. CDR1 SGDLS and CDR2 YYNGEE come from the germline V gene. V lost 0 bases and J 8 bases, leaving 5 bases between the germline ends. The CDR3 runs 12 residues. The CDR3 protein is CASSVVPGELFF. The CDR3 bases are TGTGCCAGCAGCGTAGTTCCGGGGGAGCTGTTTTTT.

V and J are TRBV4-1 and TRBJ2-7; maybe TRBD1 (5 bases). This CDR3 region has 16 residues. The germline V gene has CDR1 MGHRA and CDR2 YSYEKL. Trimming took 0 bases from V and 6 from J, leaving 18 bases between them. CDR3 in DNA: TGCGCCAGCAGCCAAGATAGGTCAGGGTTCGGACGCGAGCAGTACTTC. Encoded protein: CASSQDRSGFGREQYF.